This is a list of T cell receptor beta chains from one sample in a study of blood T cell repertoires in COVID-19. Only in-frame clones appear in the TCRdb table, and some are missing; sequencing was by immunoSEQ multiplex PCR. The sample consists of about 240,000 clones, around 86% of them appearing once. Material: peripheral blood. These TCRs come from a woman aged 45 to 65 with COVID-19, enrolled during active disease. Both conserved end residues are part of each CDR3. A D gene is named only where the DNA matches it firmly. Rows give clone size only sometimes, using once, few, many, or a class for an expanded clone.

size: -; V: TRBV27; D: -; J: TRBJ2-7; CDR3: CASSFSRIRTLANEQYF; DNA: TGTGCCAGCAGTTTTAGCCGCATCAGGACATTGGCCAACGAGCAGTACTTC
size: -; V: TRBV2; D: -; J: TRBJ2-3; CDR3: CASSESPIMGGGGTQYF; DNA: TGTGCCAGCAGTGAATCTCCCATAATGGGGGGGGGCGGCACGCAGTATTTT
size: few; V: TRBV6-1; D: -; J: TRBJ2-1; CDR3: CASSDGTGSYNEQFF; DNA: TGTGCCAGCAGTGATGGGACTGGATCCTACAATGAGCAGTTCTTC
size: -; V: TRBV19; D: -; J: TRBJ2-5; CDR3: CASSIVGQAQYF; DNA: TGTGCCAGTAGTATAGTCGGCCAGGCCCAGTACTTC
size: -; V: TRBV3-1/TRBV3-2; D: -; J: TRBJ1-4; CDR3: CASSQASPFEKLFF; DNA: TGTGCCAGCAGCCAAGCGAGTCCTTTCGAAAAACTGTTTTTT
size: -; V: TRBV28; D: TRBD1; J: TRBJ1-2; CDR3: CASRTQGRPYYGYTF; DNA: TGTGCCAGCAGGACACAGGGGAGGCCCTACTATGGCTACACCTTC
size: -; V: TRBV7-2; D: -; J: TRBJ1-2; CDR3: CASSRSGSYGYTF; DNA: TGTGCCAGCAGCCGTTCAGGGTCCTATGGCTACACCTTC
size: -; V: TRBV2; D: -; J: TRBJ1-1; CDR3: CASSRANTEAFF; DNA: TGTGCCAGCAGTCGAGCTAACACTGAAGCTTTCTTT
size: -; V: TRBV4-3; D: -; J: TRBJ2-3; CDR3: CASSQDPVSTDTQYF; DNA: TGCGCCAGCAGCCAAGATCCGGTTAGCACAGATACGCAGTATTTT
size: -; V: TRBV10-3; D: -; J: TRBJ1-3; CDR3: CAVTGKASSGNTIYF; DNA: TGTGCCGTGACCGGAAAGGCTAGCTCTGGAAACACCATATATTTT
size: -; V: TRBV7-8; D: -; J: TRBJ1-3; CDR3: CASSKTPRQSGTGNTIYF; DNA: TGTGCCAGCAGCAAGACGCCTCGACAGTCAGGGACTGGAAACACCATATATTTT
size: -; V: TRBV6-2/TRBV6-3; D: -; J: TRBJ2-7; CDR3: CASSYSRALRYYEQYF; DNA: TGTGCCAGCAGTTACTCGAGGGCTCTACGGTACTACGAGCAGTACTTC
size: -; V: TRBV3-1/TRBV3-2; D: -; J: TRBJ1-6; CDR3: CASSQGEGYNSPLHF; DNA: TGTGCCAGCAGCCAGGGAGAAGGCTATAATTCACCCCTCCACTTT
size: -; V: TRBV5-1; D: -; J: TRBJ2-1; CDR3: CASTTTGASYNEQFF; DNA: TGCGCCAGCACCACGACAGGTGCCTCCTACAATGAGCAGTTCTTC
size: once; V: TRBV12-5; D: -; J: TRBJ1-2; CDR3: CASGLVKQDYGYTF; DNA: TGTGCTAGTGGTTTGGTAAAGCAGGACTATGGCTACACCTTC
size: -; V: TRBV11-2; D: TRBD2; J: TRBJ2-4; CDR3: CASRSGGVAKNIQYF; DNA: TGTGCCAGCAGAAGCGGGGGGGTAGCCAAAAACATTCAGTACTTC
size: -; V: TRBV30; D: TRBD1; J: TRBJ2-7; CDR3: CAWAAGGVEQYF; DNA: TGTGCCTGGGCGGCAGGGGGCGTCGAGCAGTACTTC
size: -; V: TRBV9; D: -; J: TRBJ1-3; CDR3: CASSAHGQPGNTIYF; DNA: TGTGCCAGCAGCGCACACGGACAGCCAGGAAACACCATATATTTT
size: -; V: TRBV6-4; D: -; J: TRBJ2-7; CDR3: CASSAIYRVWEQYF; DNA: TGTGCCAGCAGTGCCATATACAGGGTGTGGGAGCAGTACTTC
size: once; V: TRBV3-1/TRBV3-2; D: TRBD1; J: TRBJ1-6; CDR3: CASSQIGQGEGSPLHF; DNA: TGTGCCAGCAGCCAAATTGGACAGGGTGAAGGCTCACCCCTCCACTTT
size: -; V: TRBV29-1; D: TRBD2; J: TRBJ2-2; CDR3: CSVGTSGGLNTGELFF; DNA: TGCAGCGTCGGGACTAGCGGGGGTCTTAACACCGGGGAGCTGTTTTTT
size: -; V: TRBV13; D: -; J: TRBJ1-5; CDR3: CASSFEGQPQHF; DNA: TGTGCCAGCAGCTTCGAGGGTCAGCCCCAGCATTTT
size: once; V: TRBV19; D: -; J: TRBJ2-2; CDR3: CASSITEFTGELFF; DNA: TGTGCCAGTAGCATAACAGAGTTTACCGGGGAGCTGTTTTTT
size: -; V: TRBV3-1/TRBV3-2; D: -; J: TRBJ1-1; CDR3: CASSSGSIIGGAFF; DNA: TGTGCCAGCAGCTCCGGGTCTATTATCGGCGGAGCTTTCTTT
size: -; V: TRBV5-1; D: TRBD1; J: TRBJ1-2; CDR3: CASSQTGNYGYTF; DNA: TGCGCCAGCAGCCAGACAGGGAACTATGGCTACACCTTC
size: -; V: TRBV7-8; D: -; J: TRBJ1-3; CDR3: CASSLVGARSSGNTIYF; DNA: TGTGCCAGCAGCTTAGTAGGGGCCCGGAGCTCTGGAAACACCATATATTTT
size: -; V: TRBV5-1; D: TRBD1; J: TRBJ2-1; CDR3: CASSYRDRVHEQFF; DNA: TGCGCCAGCAGCTACCGGGACAGGGTCCATGAGCAGTTCTTC
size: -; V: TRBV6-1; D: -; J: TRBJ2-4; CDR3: CASSEALQKNIQYF; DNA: TGTGCCAGCAGTGAAGCTTTGCAGAAAAACATTCAGTACTTC
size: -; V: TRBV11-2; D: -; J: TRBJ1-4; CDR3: CASSLSATNEKLFF; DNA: TGTGCCAGCAGCTTATCTGCAACTAATGAAAAACTGTTTTTT
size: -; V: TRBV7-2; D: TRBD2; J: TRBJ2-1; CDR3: CASSSRLADGNEQFF; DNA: TGTGCCAGCAGCTCCCGACTAGCGGACGGCAATGAGCAGTTCTTC
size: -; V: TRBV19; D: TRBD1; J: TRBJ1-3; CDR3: CASTTGGRGNTIYF; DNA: TGTGCCAGTACCACAGGGGGAAGAGGAAACACCATATATTTT
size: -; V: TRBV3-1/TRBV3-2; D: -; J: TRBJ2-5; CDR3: CASSRDLEQTQYF; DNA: TGTGCCAGCAGCCGAGATCTTGAGCAGACCCAGTACTTC
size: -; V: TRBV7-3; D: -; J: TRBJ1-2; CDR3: CASPANTGLIDGYTF; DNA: TGTGCCAGCCCGGCTAATACAGGGTTAATCGATGGCTACACCTTC
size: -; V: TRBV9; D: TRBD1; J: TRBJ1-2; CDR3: CASSPPTGDLYGYTF; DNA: TGTGCCAGCAGCCCCCCGACAGGGGATCTGTACGGCTACACCTTC
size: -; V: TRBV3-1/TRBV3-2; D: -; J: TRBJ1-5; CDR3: CASSQDGGGRGDQPQHF; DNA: TGTGCCAGCAGCCAAGATGGGGGGGGACGAGGAGATCAGCCCCAGCATTTT
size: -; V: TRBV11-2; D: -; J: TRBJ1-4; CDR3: CATGEGKVYNEKLFF; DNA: TGTGCCACCGGGGAGGGGAAGGTTTATAATGAAAAACTGTTTTTT
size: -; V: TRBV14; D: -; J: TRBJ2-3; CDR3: CASSLGAGDTQYF; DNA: TGTGCCAGCAGCCTGGGGGCTGGGGATACGCAGTATTTT
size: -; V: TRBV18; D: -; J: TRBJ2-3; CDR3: CASSPRQVGSTDTQYF; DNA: TGTGCCAGCTCACCCAGACAGGTCGGTAGCACAGATACGCAGTATTTT
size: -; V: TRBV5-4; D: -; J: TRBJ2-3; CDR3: CASSLVTGTDTQYF; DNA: TGTGCCAGCAGCTTGGTTACGGGCACAGATACGCAGTATTTT
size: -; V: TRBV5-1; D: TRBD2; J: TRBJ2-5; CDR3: CASSFSTSGVETQYF; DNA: TGCGCCAGCAGCTTTTCGACTAGCGGGGTAGAGACCCAGTACTTC
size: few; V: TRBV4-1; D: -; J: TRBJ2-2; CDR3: CASSQPGTTGELFF; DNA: TGCGCCAGCAGTCAGCCAGGGACAACCGGGGAGCTGTTTTTT
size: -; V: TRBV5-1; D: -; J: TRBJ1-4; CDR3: CASSLAIRDPEKLFF; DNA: TGCGCCAGCAGCTTGGCCATCAGGGATCCTGAAAAACTGTTTTTT
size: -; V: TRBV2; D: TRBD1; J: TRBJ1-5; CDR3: CASRAVTGKQPQHF; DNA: TGTGCCAGCAGGGCCGTGACAGGGAAACAGCCCCAGCATTTT
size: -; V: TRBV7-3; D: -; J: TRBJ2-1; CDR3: CASSSPGPLDEGEQFF; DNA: TGTGCCAGCAGCTCACCTGGACCCCTCGACGAGGGTGAGCAGTTCTTC
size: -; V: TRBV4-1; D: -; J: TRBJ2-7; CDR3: CASSQDGGFGGQYF; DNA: TGCGCCAGCAGCCAAGATGGGGGGTTCGGCGGGCAGTACTTC
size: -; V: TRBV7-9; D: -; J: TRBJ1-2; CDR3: CASSLKGVGYTF; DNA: TGTGCCAGCAGCTTAAAAGGGGTCGGCTACACCTTC
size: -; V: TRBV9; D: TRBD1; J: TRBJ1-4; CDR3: CASSVGSRDREKLFF; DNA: TGTGCCAGCAGCGTAGGGTCCCGGGACAGAGAAAAACTGTTTTTT